The rows below give T cell receptor beta chains drawn from one sample of a study of T cell responses to AZD1222 COVID-19 vaccine. Generated by immunoSEQ multiplex PCR, the TCRdb table keeps only in-frame clones and is missing some. The data contain approximately 89,000 clones, 70% to 90% of them singletons. The sample consisted of peripheral blood, taken 28 days after the second AZD1222 dose. Receptors were obtained from an adult who received the AZD1222 COVID-19 vaccine. CDR3s include the opening cysteine and the closing phenylalanine or tryptophan. Clone size is not always given. Where it is, it says once, few, many or a class for expanded clones.

V	J	size	CDR3
TRBV7-9	TRBJ2-7	medium-sized	CASRHYSPKREVYYEQYF
TRBV19	TRBJ2-2	.	CASSNTGELFF
TRBV7-2	TRBJ2-6	.	CAILIARGSLPGANVLTF
TRBV20-1	TRBJ2-7	.	CSASAGLQQYF
TRBV19	TRBJ2-7	.	CAAGPGGAAIYEQYF
TRBV28	TRBJ2-7	.	CASSWGYEQYF
TRBV28	TRBJ2-7	few	CASRTLAGNYEQYF
TRBV6-2/TRBV6-3	TRBJ2-4	.	CASSTPQGGKNIQYF
TRBV6-2/TRBV6-3	TRBJ1-1	once	CASSSRVSGSYGPPEAFF
TRBV28	TRBJ2-3	.	CASSRSSGTDTQYF
TRBV5-1	TRBJ1-1	.	CASSLGTVNTEAFF
TRBV2	TRBJ1-1	few	CASSPGTSNTEAFF
TRBV5-4	TRBJ1-4	once	CASSPQLTNEKLFF
TRBV6-5	TRBJ1-2	.	CASRAGDIRGYTF
TRBV19	TRBJ2-6	.	CASSIGGNGANVLTF
TRBV10-3	TRBJ1-2	.	CAISESREVVYGYTF
TRBV4-3	TRBJ2-3	.	CASSQGTSGSLDTQYF
TRBV27	TRBJ2-5	.	CASSGRVSKGQETQYF
TRBV7-3	TRBJ2-1	.	CASSPRVRGGSYNEQFF
TRBV11-2	TRBJ1-4	.	CASSLAGEKLFF
TRBV7-9	TRBJ2-2	.	CASSLSGNTGELFF
TRBV7-2	TRBJ2-3	.	CASSLGGTSGFDTQYF
TRBV7-6	TRBJ1-1	.	CASSSGQGAVAEAFF
TRBV27	TRBJ1-2	.	CASSSGDSNYGYTF
TRBV5-1	TRBJ2-5	.	CASSLAEGAQYF
TRBV19	TRBJ2-7	.	CASRTSGTYEQYF
TRBV6-1	TRBJ2-1	.	CASSVASGSYNEQFF
TRBV28	TRBJ1-2	once	CASRGPGLNYGYTF
TRBV27	TRBJ2-1	.	CASSRGLVRYNEQFF
TRBV7-3	TRBJ1-1	few	CASSLGTGTTEAFF
TRBV19	TRBJ2-3	.	CASSWRTARSDTQYF
TRBV11-2	TRBJ1-1	.	CASSPDRFSNSAFF
TRBV4-1	TRBJ1-2	.	CASSHDGQGVYGYTF
TRBV29-1	TRBJ2-7	.	CSVLGSRSYEQYF
TRBV5-1	TRBJ2-1	once	CASSPPASGYNEQFF
TRBV28	TRBJ2-1	once	CASSLGDSTYNEQFF
TRBV19	TRBJ2-1	.	CASKAGTAGGEQFF
TRBV7-9	TRBJ2-5	.	CASITGTAETQYF
TRBV9	TRBJ2-7	.	CASSVGTVPYEQYF
TRBV7-2	TRBJ2-7	.	CASSSGTSGGPSYEQYF
TRBV10-3	TRBJ2-1	.	CAISPSAGADNEQFF
TRBV28	TRBJ1-2	.	CASSLGQAGNYGYTF
TRBV21-1	TRBJ2-7	.	CASSKDGRDLSTYEQYF
TRBV6-1	TRBJ1-1	.	CASSERGWEAFF
TRBV18	TRBJ2-7	.	CASSPPSRAHEQYF
TRBV19	TRBJ2-6	.	CASSSRGGRPGANVLTF
TRBV28	TRBJ1-1	.	CASSGVTGEVTEAFF
TRBV28	TRBJ1-1	.	CASSLPSTGSTEAFF
TRBV19	TRBJ1-4	.	CASSIDRRGVTEKLFF
TRBV4-3	TRBJ1-2	.	CASSQTRDTDTTWGYTF
TRBV19	TRBJ1-5	.	CASSIGLINQPQHF
TRBV6-6	TRBJ2-7	.	CASSYSKGQGIDEQYF
TRBV5-1	TRBJ1-1	.	CASSTQPGNTEAFF
TRBV7-8	TRBJ1-5	.	CASRGTGGQPQHF
TRBV7-8	TRBJ2-1	.	CASNGGLYNEQFF
TRBV7-3	TRBJ2-5	.	CASSLEPGKETQYF
TRBV2	TRBJ2-7	.	CASTESGTGRYEQYF